A single sample gave rise to the 10 T cell receptor beta chains below, sequenced in a study of blood T cell repertoires in COVID-19. Assay used: immunoSEQ multiplex PCR; TCRdb lists only in-frame clones, some missing. The sample lists some 320,000 clones; 90% were seen once. The sample was PBMCs or T cells enriched from blood (not recorded which). Source of these receptors: a woman aged 25-40 years who had been exposed to COVID-19.

This clone was detected only a few times. The chain has TRBV4-3 and TRBJ2-5, with 9 bases matching TRBD1. The germline gives CDR1 LGHNA, CDR2 YSLEER. V lost 3 bases and J lost 1; bases outside the gene matches: 9. CDR3 length equals 17 residues. The CDR3 coding sequence is TGCGCCAGCAGCCACAGGGGACAGGGTGAAGGCCAAGAGACCCAGTACTTC. Translating gives CASSHRGQGEGQETQYF.

The V call is TRBV5-4, the J call TRBJ1-2; D possibly corresponds to TRBD1 (6 bases). In germline, CDR1 is SGHNT, CDR2 YYREEE (reference sequence). Deletions cut 4 bases from V and 2 bases from J, with 12 bases between. This CDR3 is built from 14 residues. This chain's CDR3 is CASSRQDFNYGYTF. DNA of the CDR3: TGTGCCAGCAGCAGACAGGACTTCAACTATGGCTACACCTTC.

The genes are TRBV3-1 (or the pseudogene TRBV3-2) and TRBJ1-5, with 8 bases lining up with TRBD1. J gave up 7 bases and V 6 bases, and 14 bases lay outside the gene matches. This CDR3 spans 16 amino acids. Germline V lookup: CDR1 LGHDT, CDR2 YNNKEL (reference sequence). This CDR3 reads CASSRTGRAWRQPQHF. In nucleotides, the CDR3 is TGTGCCAGCAGTCGGACAGGGCGGGCCTGGCGGCAGCCCCAGCATTTT.

The chain couples TRBV7-8 to TRBJ2-2; D is ambiguous. V was shortened by 6 bases and J by 0 bases, with 8 bases between the two germline ends. This CDR3 is 14 amino acids long. Germline lookup yields CDR1 SGHVS and CDR2 FQNEAQ. The CDR3 DNA sequence: TGTGCCAGCAGGGGCTATTCGAACACCGGGGAGCTGTTTTTT. It specifies CASRGYSNTGELFF.

The V and J genes are TRBV11-1 and TRBJ1-2, with 10 bases identical to TRBD1. CDR1 is SGHAT, CDR2 FQDESV, per germline (reference sequence). This CDR3 has 16 residues. V shed 5 bases, J shed 3 bases, and the junction held 9 bases outside the gene matches. Written as DNA, the CDR3 is TGTGCCAGCAGCCCCAGGACAGGGGGGCGGTACTATGGCTACACCTTC. As protein: CASSPRTGGRYYGYTF.

The chain is built from TRBV11-2 and TRBJ1-6, with unresolved D. The ends were cut back, 3 bases at V and 0 bases at J, with 3 bases in the middle. The germline CDR1 and CDR2 sequences are SGHAT and FQNNGV. The CDR3 sequence is 14 residues long. The CDR3 sequence is CASSFNSYNSPLHF. In DNA form, the CDR3 reads TGTGCCAGCAGCTTCAACTCCTATAATTCACCCCTCCACTTT. The whole variable domain, filled in from reference TRBV11-2 and TRBJ1-6, reads EAGVAQSPRYKIIEKRQSVAFWCNPISGHATLYWYQQILGQGPKLLIQFQNNGVVDDSQLPKDRFSAERLKGVDSTLKIQPAKLEDSAVYLCASSFNSYNSPLHFGNGTRLTVT.

This sequence joins TRBV27 and TRBJ2-7; 9 nucleotides agree with TRBD2. V dropped 0 bases and J dropped 1; count of bases not matched to a gene: 10. CDR3 length: 18 residues. CDR1 and CDR2 from the germline V gene are MNHEY and SMNVEV (reference sequence). The CDR3 protein is CASSLSPQVSGRSYEQYF. CDR3 DNA sequence: TGTGCCAGCAGTTTATCGCCTCAGGTGAGCGGGAGGTCCTACGAGCAGTACTTC.

This clone was seen more than once but under ten times. The V call is TRBV11-2, the J call TRBJ2-7, with no clear D. This CDR3 has 12 amino acids. From germline, CDR1 is SGHAT and CDR2 FQNNGV. V lost 4 bases and J lost 3, with 7 bases in between. This chain's CDR3 is CASSSLIYEQYF. CDR3 bases: TGTGCCAGCAGCTCCCTTATCTACGAGCAGTACTTC. The whole variable domain, filled in from reference TRBV11-2 and TRBJ2-7, reads EAGVAQSPRYKIIEKRQSVAFWCNPISGHATLYWYQQILGQGPKLLIQFQNNGVVDDSQLPKDRFSAERLKGVDSTLKIQPAKLEDSAVYLCASSSLIYEQYFGPGTRLTVT.

This chain uses TRBV5-4 with TRBJ2-7; a weak D match, TRBD2 (6 bases). V shed 0 bases and J shed 3 bases, with 13 bases lying between them. This CDR3 contains 15 residues. Germline lookup yields CDR1 SGHNT and CDR2 YYREEE (reference sequence). The CDR3 here is CASSLGAGPSYEQYF. The CDR3 nucleotides are TGTGCCAGCAGCTTGGGAGCGGGTCCCAGCTACGAGCAGTACTTC.

The genes are TRBV3-1 (or the pseudogene TRBV3-2) and TRBJ1-3; TRBD1 matches at 9 bases. The CDR3 runs to 17 residues. CDR1 LGHDT and CDR2 YNNKEL come from the germline V gene (reference sequence). V gave up 3 bases and J gave up 4 bases; unmatched junction bases: 10. CDR3 amino acids: CASSHWGQGVTGNTIYF. CDR3 DNA sequence: TGTGCCAGCAGCCATTGGGGACAGGGCGTAACGGGAAACACCATATATTTT.